These T cell receptor beta chains were read from a single sample in a study of T cells expressing NK-cell markers. For each CDR3 protein, TCRdb gives one entry from its re-call of the 5' RACE reads, without DNA. The sample holds 300,000 to 450,000 distinct CDR3 sequences. The sample comprised blood T cells: a sorted CD56 or NKG2C T cell subset, CD4+ or CD8+ T cells, or bulk PBMC T cells (not recorded which). The receptors here all came from a man aged 18 to 69 in good health. CDR3s include the opening cysteine and the closing phenylalanine or tryptophan. Fields, in order: J gene, V gene, CDR3 protein.

J: TRBJ2-3; V: TRBV11-2; CDR3: CASSLVRGTSTDTQYF
J: TRBJ2-3; V: TRBV2; CDR3: CASSARGQGTQYF
J: TRBJ2-5; V: TRBV5-1; CDR3: CASRPGTRWGQETQYF
J: TRBJ1-5; V: TRBV12-3/TRBV12-4; CDR3: CASSYAGEPLINQPQHF
J: TRBJ1-4; V: TRBV11-3; CDR3: CASSRTRHDKLFF
J: TRBJ2-3; V: TRBV9; CDR3: CASSVESRGGGTDTQYF
J: TRBJ2-4; V: TRBV6-2/TRBV6-3; CDR3: CASSSDRFRSLAKNIQYF
J: TRBJ2-5; V: TRBV5-1; CDR3: CASSSYSGGAWQETQYF
J: TRBJ2-6; V: TRBV20-1; CDR3: CSARDLERGANVLTF
J: TRBJ2-1; V: TRBV6-5; CDR3: CASSSRSNEQFF
J: TRBJ1-2; V: TRBV11-2; CDR3: CASSLETGRVYTF
J: TRBJ2-7; V: TRBV28; CDR3: CATTGGRNNGQYF
J: TRBJ1-2; V: TRBV18; CDR3: CASSPGLDRADGYTF
J: TRBJ2-2; V: TRBV18; CDR3: CASSDTRPGELFF
J: TRBJ2-7; V: TRBV18; CDR3: CASSPRGRAYEQYF
J: TRBJ2-5; V: TRBV27; CDR3: CASSFRGETQYF
J: TRBJ2-2; V: TRBV5-1; CDR3: CASSLSRIDTGELFF
J: TRBJ2-3; V: TRBV18; CDR3: CASSPGTTDTQYF
J: TRBJ1-2; V: TRBV7-3; CDR3: CASSPTGENYGYTF
J: TRBJ2-7; V: TRBV20-1; CDR3: CSARTDRGLREQYF
J: TRBJ2-7; V: TRBV19; CDR3: CASSISAVSYEQYF
J: TRBJ2-2; V: TRBV9; CDR3: CASSARTGGPGELFF
J: TRBJ2-7; V: TRBV28; CDR3: CASSLQQISYEQYF
J: TRBJ1-1; V: TRBV7-9; CDR3: CASSHGQGIRAEAFF
J: TRBJ2-7; V: TRBV6-2/TRBV6-3; CDR3: CASTPARDREHEQYF
J: TRBJ2-3; V: TRBV25-1; CDR3: CASRHTGQATDTQYF
J: TRBJ2-5; V: TRBV20-1; CDR3: CSAALPTSGEQTQYF
J: TRBJ2-5; V: TRBV28; CDR3: CASSSPTPKGETQYF
J: TRBJ2-7; V: TRBV2; CDR3: CASSDVDVRGSEQYF
J: TRBJ2-2; V: TRBV5-1; CDR3: CASSLVGGFLTGELFF
J: TRBJ2-1; V: TRBV6-2/TRBV6-3; CDR3: CASRLTGTGDNEQFF
J: TRBJ2-3; V: TRBV6-4; CDR3: CASSDSVGGGDTQYF
J: TRBJ1-2; V: TRBV19; CDR3: CASSSLVGYGYTF
J: TRBJ2-1; V: TRBV6-2/TRBV6-3; CDR3: CASSYTSGGSEQFF
J: TRBJ1-1; V: TRBV12-3/TRBV12-4; CDR3: CASTLTGNTEAFF
J: TRBJ1-1; V: TRBV7-9; CDR3: CASSPIPGINTEAFF
J: TRBJ2-7; V: TRBV10-3; CDR3: CAISAGPGIAYEQYF
J: TRBJ2-3; V: TRBV2; CDR3: CASSEEQGRGDTQYF
J: TRBJ2-3; V: TRBV6-5; CDR3: CASSYSGPHSTDTQYF
J: TRBJ2-2; V: TRBV4-2; CDR3: CASSLGRGRPNTGELFF
J: TRBJ1-1; V: TRBV12-3/TRBV12-4; CDR3: CASQPTGGQGKTEAFF
J: TRBJ2-7; V: TRBV6-1; CDR3: CASRAGGPYEQYF
J: TRBJ2-3; V: TRBV6-1; CDR3: CASSNGLAGTQYF
J: TRBJ2-3; V: TRBV3-1; CDR3: CASSRTGAQGDTQYF
J: TRBJ2-5; V: TRBV20-1; CDR3: CSGRQGKLSVETQYF
J: TRBJ1-6; V: TRBV18; CDR3: CASSPRTDNNSPLHF
J: TRBJ2-3; V: TRBV20-1; CDR3: CSARPSRGPDTQYF
J: TRBJ2-5; V: TRBV20-1; CDR3: CSASRVAGGTQETQYF
J: TRBJ1-3; V: TRBV12-5; CDR3: CASGLGQGALYF
J: TRBJ2-4; V: TRBV20-1; CDR3: CSASSETRRSKNIQYF
J: TRBJ2-2; V: TRBV7-9; CDR3: CASIRAPTGTGELFF
J: TRBJ2-1; V: TRBV9; CDR3: CASSARGNYYNEQFF
J: TRBJ2-3; V: TRBV18; CDR3: CASSPNSLLAGVGQYF